These T cell receptor beta chains were read from a single sample in a study of shared clonotypes between healthy human individuals. This table comes from immunoSEQ multiplex PCR, and its TCRdb copy is limited to in-frame clones, with some not included. The sample has approximately 480,000 clones, almost 80% seen once; the top ten hold around 13%. Sequenced sample: PBMCs. The receptors were gathered from a woman aged 40 to 50 in good health. Some clones in this sample may be carry-over from other donors' samples. Both conserved end residues are part of each CDR3. D genes are given only for firm matches. Only some rows state a clone size, as once, few, many or a class for expanded clones.

V gene	D gene	clone size	J gene	CDR3 DNA	CDR3 protein
TRBV7-3	.	.	TRBJ2-2	TGTGCCAGCAGCTTACGGGTCACCGGGGAGCTGTTTTTT	CASSLRVTGELFF
TRBV9	.	.	TRBJ2-2	TGTGCCAGCAGCGTAGATCACACCGGGGAGCTGTTTTTT	CASSVDHTGELFF
TRBV5-1	.	.	TRBJ2-7	TGCGCCACCCAGAAGGGTACGGGCGCCTACGAGCAGTACTTC	CATQKGTGAYEQYF
TRBV6-5	.	.	TRBJ2-7	TGTGCCAGCAGTTACATCGGGGACTACGAGCAGTACTTC	CASSYIGDYEQYF
TRBV10-3	.	.	TRBJ1-5	TGTGCCATAGGAAGTGGAGTTGAACAGCCCCAGCATTTT	CAIGSGVEQPQHF
TRBV4-1	TRBD2	.	TRBJ2-1	TGCGCCAGCAGTCGGGGTTCACTAGCGGGGACTAGAAATGAGCAGTTCTTC	CASSRGSLAGTRNEQFF
TRBV7-3	.	once	TRBJ2-3	TGTGCCAGCAGCGTAGGGTCGAGGGCAGATACGCAGTATTTT	CASSVGSRADTQYF
TRBV14	.	.	TRBJ1-2	TGTGCCAGCAGCCAAGGGCAGAACTATGGCTACACCTTC	CASSQGQNYGYTF
TRBV19	.	.	TRBJ2-3	TGTGCCAGTAGTCCTTCGGTGGGGTTAGCGGCCATCACAGATACGCAGTATTTT	CASSPSVGLAAITDTQYF
TRBV18	.	many	TRBJ1-1	TGTGCCAGCTCACCGCTCACAGGGATCACTGAAGCTTTCTTT	CASSPLTGITEAFF
TRBV28	.	.	TRBJ1-1	TGTGCCAGCAGTTTATGGGACAGGAACACTGAAGCTTTCTTT	CASSLWDRNTEAFF
TRBV30	.	.	TRBJ2-3	TGTGCCTGGAGTGGGAGGGGAGTGAATACGCAGTATTTT	CAWSGRGVNTQYF
TRBV4-1	.	.	TRBJ2-1	TGCGCCAGCAGCCTCCCCCGGGAGCTCTCCTACAATGAGCAGTTCTTC	CASSLPRELSYNEQFF
TRBV7-8	.	.	TRBJ1-5	TGTGCCAGCAGCTTCCCGGGACGGCAGGGTGACAATCAGCCCCAGCATTTT	CASSFPGRQGDNQPQHF
TRBV4-2	TRBD2	many	TRBJ2-3	TGTGCCAGCAGCCAAGATGGGGACTACACAGATACGCAGTATTTT	CASSQDGDYTDTQYF
TRBV4-1	TRBD2	.	TRBJ2-3	TGCGCCAGCAGCCTCCGACTAGCGGGCACAGATACGCAGTATTTT	CASSLRLAGTDTQYF